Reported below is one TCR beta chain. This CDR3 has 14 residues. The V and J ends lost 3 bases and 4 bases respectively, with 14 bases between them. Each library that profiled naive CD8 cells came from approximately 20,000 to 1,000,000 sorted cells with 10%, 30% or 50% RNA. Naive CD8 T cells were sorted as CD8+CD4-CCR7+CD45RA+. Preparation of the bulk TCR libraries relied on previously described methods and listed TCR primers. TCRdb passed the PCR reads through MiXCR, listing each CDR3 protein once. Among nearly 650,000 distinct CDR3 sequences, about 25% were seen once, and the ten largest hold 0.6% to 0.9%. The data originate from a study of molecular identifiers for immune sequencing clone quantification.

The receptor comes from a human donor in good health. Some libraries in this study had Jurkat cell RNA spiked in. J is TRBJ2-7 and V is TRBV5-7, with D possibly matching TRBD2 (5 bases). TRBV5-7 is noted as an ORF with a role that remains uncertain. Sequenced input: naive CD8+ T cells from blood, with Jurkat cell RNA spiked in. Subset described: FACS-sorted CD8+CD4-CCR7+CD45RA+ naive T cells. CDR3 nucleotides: TGTGCCAGCAGCTCGAACGGGGTCGCGTACGAGCAGTACTTC. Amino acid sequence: CASSSNGVAYEQYF.